This entry lists 2 T cell receptor beta chains sequenced from one sample in a study of shared T cell receptors in the human thymus. This table comes from immunoSEQ multiplex PCR, and its TCRdb copy is limited to in-frame clones, with some not included. The sample has about 500,000 clones; about four fifths are singletons. These sequences were also reported in another study, on human thymus T cells.

Source material: thymocytes. The receptors stem from a boy less than two years old with a congenital heart defect.

This clone was counted between two and nine times. CDR3 sequence reads: CASSQGGRSYGYTF. The DNA for the CDR3 is TGTGCCAGCAGCCAAGGAGGTAGGAGCTATGGCTACACCTTC. V gene TRBV14 combines with J gene TRBJ1-2; D gene uncertain. The CDR3 runs 14 residues. V gave up 1 base and J gave up 4 bases, with 10 bases separating them. Per germline, CDR1 SGHDN and CDR2 FVKESK.

The chain has TRBV2 and TRBJ2-4; D might be TRBD1 (6 bases). Germline assignment: CDR1 SNHLY and CDR2 FYNNEI. This CDR3 is built from 15 residues. The V gene lost 6 bases and the J gene lost 3 bases, with 15 bases spanning the gap. The CDR3 sequence: CASRQGYVGKNIQYF. The DNA for the CDR3 is TGTGCCAGCAGGCAGGGGTACGTTGGCAAAAACATTCAGTACTTC.